This TCR beta chain was captured by sequencing in a study of blood T cell repertoires in COVID-19. Study-wide context: Material from acute and convalescent COVID-19 was sourced from the United States, Italy and Spain. From T cells, B-cell-depleted T cells, or PBMCs came the material, which was cDNA or gDNA.

Looked up from germline, CDR1 is SNHLY and CDR2 is FYNNEI. This CDR3 contains 16 residues. Germline trimming cut 6 bases from V and 0 bases from J; bases unmatched to any gene: 9. Original methodology: Reference gene primer amplification gave estimated nucleated cell counts. Only in-frame clones appear in the TCRdb table, and some are missing; sequencing was by immunoSEQ multiplex PCR. That table furnishes V, J and clone size, whereas the DNA furnished D and trimming. The table records approximately 25,000 clones, 70% to 85% of them present only once. The sequenced sample was peripheral blood. V and J are TRBV2 and TRBJ2-7; 9 bases match TRBD2. The origin of this receptor is a woman older than 75 with acute or convalescent COVID-19. The DNA for the CDR3 is TGTGCCAGCAGGGAGACTAGCGGCCACCGCTCCTACGAGCAGTACTTC. Translated, it gives CASRETSGHRSYEQYF. The full variable domain, in which reference TRBV2 and TRBJ2-7 provide the parts outside the CDR3, is EPEVTQTPSHQVTQMGQEVILRCVPISNHLYFYWYRQILGQKVEFLVSFYNNEISEKSEIFDDQFSVERPDGSNFTLKIRSTKLEDSAMYFCASRETSGHRSYEQYFGPGTRLTVT.